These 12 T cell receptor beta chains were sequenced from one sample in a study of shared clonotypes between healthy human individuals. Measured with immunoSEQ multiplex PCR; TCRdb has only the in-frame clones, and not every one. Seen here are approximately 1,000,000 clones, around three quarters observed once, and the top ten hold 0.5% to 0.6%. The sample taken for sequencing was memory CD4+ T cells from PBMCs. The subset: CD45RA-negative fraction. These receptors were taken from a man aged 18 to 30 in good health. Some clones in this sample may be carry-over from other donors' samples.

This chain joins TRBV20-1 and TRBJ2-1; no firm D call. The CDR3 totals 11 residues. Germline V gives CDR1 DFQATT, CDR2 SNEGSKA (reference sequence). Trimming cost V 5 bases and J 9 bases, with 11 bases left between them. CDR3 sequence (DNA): TGCAGTGCTCAACGGGTCTTTGAGCAGTTCTTC. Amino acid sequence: CSAQRVFEQFF.

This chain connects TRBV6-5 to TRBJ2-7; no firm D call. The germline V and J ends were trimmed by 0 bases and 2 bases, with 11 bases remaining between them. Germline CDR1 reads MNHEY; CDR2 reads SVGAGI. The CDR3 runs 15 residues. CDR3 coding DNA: TGTGCCAGCAGTTACTCGTTGGCAGTCACCTACGAGCAGTACTTC. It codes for CASSYSLAVTYEQYF.

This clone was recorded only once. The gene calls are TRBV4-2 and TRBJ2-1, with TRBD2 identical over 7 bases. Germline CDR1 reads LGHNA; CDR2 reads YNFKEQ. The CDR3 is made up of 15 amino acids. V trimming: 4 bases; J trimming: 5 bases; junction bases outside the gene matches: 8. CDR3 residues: CASSRGLLVDNEQFF. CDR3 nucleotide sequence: TGTGCCAGCAGCCGGGGACTACTCGTTGACAATGAGCAGTTCTTC.

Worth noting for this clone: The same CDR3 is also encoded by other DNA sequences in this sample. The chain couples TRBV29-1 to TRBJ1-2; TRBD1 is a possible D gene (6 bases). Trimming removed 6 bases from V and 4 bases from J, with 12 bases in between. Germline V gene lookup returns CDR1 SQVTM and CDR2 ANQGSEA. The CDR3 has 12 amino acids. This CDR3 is CSVNEGGYGYTF. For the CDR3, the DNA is TGCAGCGTCAACGAGGGGGGCTATGGCTACACCTTC.

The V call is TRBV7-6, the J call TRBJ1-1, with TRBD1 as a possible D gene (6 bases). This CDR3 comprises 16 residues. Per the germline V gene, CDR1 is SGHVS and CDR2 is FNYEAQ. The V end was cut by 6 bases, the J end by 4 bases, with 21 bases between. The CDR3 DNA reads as TGTGCCAGCAGGGAAATGGGCGGGGGCGCGAGCACTGAAGCTTTCTTT. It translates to CASREMGGGASTEAFF. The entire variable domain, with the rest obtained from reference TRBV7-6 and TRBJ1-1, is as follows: GAGVSQSPRYKVTKRGQDVALRCDPISGHVSLYWYRQALGQGPEFLTYFNYEAQQDKSGLPNDRFSAERPEGSISTLTIQRTEQRDSAMYRCASREMGGGASTEAFFGQGTRLTVV.

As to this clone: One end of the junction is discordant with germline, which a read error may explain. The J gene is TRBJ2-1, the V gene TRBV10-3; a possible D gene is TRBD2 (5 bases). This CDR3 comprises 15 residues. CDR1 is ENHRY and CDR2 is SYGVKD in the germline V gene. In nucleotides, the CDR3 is TGTGCCATCAGTGGTTCAGGACTCGTGAACAACGAGCAGTTCTTC. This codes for CAISGSGLVNNEQFF.

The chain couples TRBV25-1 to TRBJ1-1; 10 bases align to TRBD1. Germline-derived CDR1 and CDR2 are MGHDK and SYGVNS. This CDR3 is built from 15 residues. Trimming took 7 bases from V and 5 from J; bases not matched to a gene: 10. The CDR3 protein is CASTDSGQGRTEAFF. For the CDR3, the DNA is TGTGCCAGCACGGACTCGGGACAGGGGAGAACTGAAGCTTTCTTT.

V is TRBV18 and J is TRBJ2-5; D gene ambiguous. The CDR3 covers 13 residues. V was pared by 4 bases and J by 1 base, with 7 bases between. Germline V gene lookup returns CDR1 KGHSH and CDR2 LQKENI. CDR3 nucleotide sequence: TGTGCCAGCTCACTAAACTTCCAAGAGACCCAGTACTTC. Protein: CASSLNFQETQYF.

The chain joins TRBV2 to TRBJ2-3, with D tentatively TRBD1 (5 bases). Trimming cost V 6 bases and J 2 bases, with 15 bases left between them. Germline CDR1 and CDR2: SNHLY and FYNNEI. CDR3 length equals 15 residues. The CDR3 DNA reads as TGTGCCAGCAGCCAATGGCGCAGGGACACAGATACGCAGTATTTT. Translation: CASSQWRRDTDTQYF.

CDR3: CASSLQVDQPQHF. The CDR3, as DNA: TGTGCCAGCAGCTTGCAGGTGGATCAGCCCCAGCATTTT. The rearrangement links TRBV7-3 to TRBJ1-5; no firm D call. The CDR3 sequence is 13 residues long. The germline V gene encodes CDR1 SGHTA and CDR2 FQGTGA. V lost 3 bases to trimming and J lost 5 bases, with 8 bases between them.

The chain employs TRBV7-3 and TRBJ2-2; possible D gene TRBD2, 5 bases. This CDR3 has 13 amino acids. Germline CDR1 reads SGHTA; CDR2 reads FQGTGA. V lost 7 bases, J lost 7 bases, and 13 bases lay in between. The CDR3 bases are TGTGCCAGCACCTCGAACGGGGTCGGGGAGCTGTTTTTT. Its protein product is CASTSNGVGELFF.

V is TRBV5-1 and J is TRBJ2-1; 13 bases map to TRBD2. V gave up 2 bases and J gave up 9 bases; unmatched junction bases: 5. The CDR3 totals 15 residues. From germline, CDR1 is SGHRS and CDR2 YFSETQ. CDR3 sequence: CASSFGTSGMSEQFF. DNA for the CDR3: TGCGCCAGCAGCTTCGGGACTAGCGGGATGAGTGAGCAGTTCTTC.